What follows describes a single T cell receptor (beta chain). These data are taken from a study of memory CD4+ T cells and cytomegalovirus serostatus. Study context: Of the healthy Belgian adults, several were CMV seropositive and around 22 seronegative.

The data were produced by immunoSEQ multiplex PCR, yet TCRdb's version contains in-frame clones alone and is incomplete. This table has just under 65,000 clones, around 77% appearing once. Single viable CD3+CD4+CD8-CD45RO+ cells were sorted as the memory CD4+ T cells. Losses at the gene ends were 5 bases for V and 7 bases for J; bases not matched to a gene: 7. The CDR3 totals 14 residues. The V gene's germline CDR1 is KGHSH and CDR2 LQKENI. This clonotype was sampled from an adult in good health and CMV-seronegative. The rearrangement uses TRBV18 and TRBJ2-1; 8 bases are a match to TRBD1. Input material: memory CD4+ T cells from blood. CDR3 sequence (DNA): TGTGCCAGCTCAGGGACAGGAATGGGGAATGAGCAGTTCTTC. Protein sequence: CASSGTGMGNEQFF.